This passage covers 21 T cell receptor beta chains from one sample sequenced in a study of shared clonotypes between healthy human individuals. Profiling relied on immunoSEQ multiplex PCR, and the TCRdb table lists in-frame clones only, not all of them. Of about 2.3 million clones detected, over 85% appear once; the ten largest clones hold roughly 0.36%. The sample taken for sequencing was naive CD4+ T cells from PBMCs. Specified subset: CD45RA+ positively selected. These TCRs come from a man aged 18 to 29 in good health. Some clones in this sample may be carry-over from other donors' samples.

This chain links TRBV2 with TRBJ2-5, with a weak D call TRBD1 (5 bases). The CDR3 is 14 amino acids. Trimming stripped 6 bases from V and 2 bases from J, with 13 bases between. Germline CDR1 is SNHLY and CDR2 is FYNNEI. The CDR3 spells CASRQERGQETQYF. The CDR3 bases are TGTGCCAGCAGACAAGAAAGGGGTCAAGAGACCCAGTACTTC.

In its sample, this clone was seen once. The chain is built from TRBV5-1 and TRBJ2-3; TRBD1 matches at 7 bases. CDR3 length: 14 amino acids. In germline, CDR1 is SGHRS, CDR2 YFSETQ. Germline trimming cut 4 bases from V and 2 bases from J; bases unmatched to any gene: 4. The CDR3 nucleotides are TGCGCCAGCAGCCGCGGACAGGCCACAGATACGCAGTATTTT. Amino acid sequence: CASSRGQATDTQYF.

The rearrangement joins TRBV5-4 to TRBJ2-1; D is unclear. The CDR3 loop spans 16 amino acids. CDR1 SGHNT and CDR2 YYREEE come from the germline V gene (reference sequence). Trimming pared 0 bases from V and 0 bases from J, leaving 10 bases between. The CDR3 DNA reads TGTGCCAGCAGCTTGGCCATGAGTTACTCCTACAATGAGCAGTTCTTC. Translated: CASSLAMSYSYNEQFF. Filled out from reference TRBV5-4 and TRBJ2-1, the complete variable domain reads ETGVTQSPTHLIKTRGQQVTLRCSSQSGHNTVSWYQQALGQGPQFIFQYYREEENGRGNFPPRFSGLQFPNYSSELNVNALELDDSALYLCASSLAMSYSYNEQFFGPGTRLTVL.

The rearrangement links TRBV2 to TRBJ1-2; a weak D match, TRBD1 (5 bases). V was cut by 5 bases and J by 7 bases, with 11 bases left in between. Germline V gene sequence: CDR1 SNHLY, CDR2 FYNNEI. This CDR3 is built from 12 residues. The CDR3 DNA reads TGTGCCAGCAGTCCCCAGGGCTCTGGCTACACCTTC. It translates to CASSPQGSGYTF.

The rearrangement uses TRBV28 and TRBJ2-1; D not resolved. The CDR3 loop spans 13 amino acids. The V end was cut by 2 bases, the J end by 6 bases, with 8 bases between. Per the germline V gene, CDR1 is MDHEN and CDR2 is SYDVKM. CDR3: CASSLRVPNEQFF. DNA of the CDR3: TGTGCCAGCAGTTTACGGGTCCCCAATGAGCAGTTCTTC.

This clone was counted once. Other nucleotide sequences in the sample specify the same CDR3. V usage is TRBV7-3 and J usage is TRBJ2-1, with 11 bases lining up with TRBD2. The CDR3 loop spans 15 amino acids. CDR1 is SGHTA, CDR2 FQGTGA, per germline. J was trimmed by 4 bases and V by 5 bases; bases with no gene match: 4. The CDR3 sequence is CASSRRLAGYNEQFF. The CDR3 nucleotides are TGTGCCAGCAGCCGGAGACTAGCGGGGTACAATGAGCAGTTCTTC.

The rearrangement uses TRBV7-9 and TRBJ1-1, with 7 positions matching TRBD1. Trimming at V came to 5 bases and at J to 4 bases, leaving 10 bases not matched to a gene. The CDR3 totals 15 residues. Germline V gives CDR1 SEHNR, CDR2 FQNEAQ (reference sequence). Here the CDR3 reads CASSPTTGSFTEAFF. In DNA form, the CDR3 reads TGTGCCAGCAGCCCAACGACAGGGAGTTTCACTGAAGCTTTCTTT.

CDR3 nucleotide sequence: TGTGCCAGCAGACCCGAGAACTTGGGGAGCTACGAGCAGTACTTC. This codes for CASRPENLGSYEQYF. The V and J genes are TRBV7-9 and TRBJ2-7, with D tentatively TRBD2 (5 bases). The germline CDR1 and CDR2 sequences are SEHNR and FQNEAQ (reference sequence). V was shortened by 6 bases and J by 3 bases, with 18 bases between the two germline ends. The CDR3 is 15 residues long.

This chain uses TRBV27 with TRBJ1-1; D ambiguous. Per the germline V gene, CDR1 is MNHEY and CDR2 is SMNVEV (reference sequence). V lost 6 bases and J 6 bases, leaving 32 bases between the germline ends. The CDR3 is 19 residues long. The CDR3 sequence: CASSRPSGFGRVSAAEAFF. The CDR3 DNA reads as TGTGCCAGCAGCCGCCCGAGTGGATTTGGTAGAGTAAGCGCGGCTGAAGCTTTCTTT.

This chain connects TRBV29-1 to TRBJ2-4, with D possibly TRBD1 on 5 matching bases. V lost 0 bases to trimming and J lost 4 bases, with 13 bases between them. The CDR3 extends over 15 amino acids. CDR1 SQVTM and CDR2 ANQGSEA come from the germline V gene. The DNA for the CDR3 is TGCAGCGTTGAAGATACAGGAGCCTATAAAAACATTCAGTACTTC. It yields the protein CSVEDTGAYKNIQYF. Together with reference TRBV29-1 and TRBJ2-4, the CDR3 gives the full variable domain: SAVISQKPSRDICQRGTSLTIQCQVDSQVTMMFWYRQQPGQSLTLIATANQGSEATYESGFVIDKFPISRPNLTFSTLTVSNMSPEDSSIYLCSVEDTGAYKNIQYFGAGTRLSVL.

The gene calls are TRBV6-6 and TRBJ2-5; TRBD2 matches 11 bases. TRBJ2-7 matches the DNA end more closely, so the J call is doubtful. CDR1 and CDR2 from the germline V gene are MNHNY and SVGAGI (reference sequence). The CDR3 consists of 16 residues. The chain's CDR3 is CASSTTGTSGIYEQYF. In DNA, the CDR3 is TGTGCCAGCAGTACAACCGGGACTAGCGGAATCTACGAGCAGTACTTC.

The chain recombines TRBV10-3 with TRBJ1-1; TRBD1 aligns across 7 bases. The V gene's germline CDR1 is ENHRY and CDR2 SYGVKD. The CDR3 runs 14 residues. V lost 6 bases to trimming and J lost 2 bases; unmatched junction nucleotides: 6. This CDR3 reads CAIRAGQANTEAFF. The CDR3 bases are TGTGCCATCAGGGCCGGACAGGCAAACACTGAAGCTTTCTTT.

The J gene is TRBJ2-2, the V gene TRBV27; D uncertain. Germline V gene data show CDR1 as MNHEY and CDR2 as SMNVEV (reference sequence). V was cut by 7 bases and J by 6 bases, with 12 bases left in between. The CDR3 consists of 13 residues. DNA of the CDR3: TGTGCCAGCACCCGGACGGGTTCCGGGGAGCTGTTTTTT. Protein sequence: CASTRTGSGELFF.

Points on this clone: The same CDR3 also results from other DNA sequences found in this sample. In nucleotides, the CDR3 is TGTGCCAGCAGCCTGACAGGGGACTATGGCTACACCTTC. Translated: CASSLTGDYGYTF. The chain couples TRBV11-2 to TRBJ1-2; TRBD1 aligns across 8 bases. The CDR3 consists of 13 residues. V gave up 5 bases and J gave up 3 bases; unmatched junction bases: 2. The germline CDR1 and CDR2 sequences are SGHAT and FQNNGV.

The J gene is TRBJ2-7, the V gene TRBV5-4; 7 positions agree with TRBD2. CDR1 is SGHNT, CDR2 YYREEE, per germline (reference sequence). With V trimmed by 5 bases and J by 1 base, 12 bases remained unmatched. This CDR3 spans 16 amino acids. CDR3 sequence: CASSLKQAGRSYEQYF. The CDR3 DNA sequence: TGTGCCAGCAGTTTAAAGCAAGCGGGACGATCCTACGAGCAGTACTTC.

The CDR3 DNA sequence: TGTGCCAGCTCTCAACAATCGAACACTGAAGCTTTCTTT. Its protein product is CASSQQSNTEAFF. This rearrangement joins TRBV18 to TRBJ1-1, with unresolved D. The germline V gene encodes CDR1 KGHSH and CDR2 LQKENI. CDR3 size: 13 residues. V was trimmed by 6 bases and J by 1 base, leaving 9 bases between them.

The chain employs TRBV5-6 and TRBJ2-5, with TRBD2 identical over 11 bases. CDR1 and CDR2 (germline): SGHDT, YYEEEE. CDR3 length equals 16 residues. V was pared by 4 bases and J by 4 bases, with 9 bases of the junction left unmatched. CDR3 coding DNA: TGTGCCAGCAGCCCGGGCGTAGCGGGAGGGGGAGAGACCCAGTACTTC. Protein: CASSPGVAGGGETQYF. Full variable domain (outside the CDR3, taken from reference TRBV5-6 and TRBJ2-5): DAGVTQSPTHLIKTRGQQVTLRCSPKSGHDTVSWYQQALGQGPQFIFQYYEEEERQRGNFPDRFSGHQFPNYSSELNVNALLLGDSALYLCASSPGVAGGGETQYFGPGTRLLVL.

The J gene is TRBJ1-2, the V gene TRBV4-2, with D perhaps TRBD1 (5 bases). The CDR3 sequence is 14 residues long. Germline CDR1 LGHNA, CDR2 YNFKEQ. Trimming took off 4 bases at V and 5 bases at J, with 14 bases between the two ends. The CDR3 sequence: CASSPSGGGYGYTF. The CDR3 bases are TGTGCCAGCAGCCCGAGCGGGGGAGGGTATGGCTACACCTTC.

The chain recombines TRBV2 with TRBJ2-1; D unresolved. Germline V gene lookup returns CDR1 SNHLY and CDR2 FYNNEI. V was shortened by 0 bases and J by 0 bases, with 9 bases between the two germline ends. This CDR3 spans 16 amino acids. CDR3 DNA sequence: TGTGCCAGCAGTGAAGCTACCCTAAGCTCCTACAATGAGCAGTTCTTC. This translates into CASSEATLSSYNEQFF.

The chain has TRBV27 and TRBJ2-7, with 7 bases that match TRBD1. V lost 8 bases, J lost 5 bases, and 24 bases stayed unmatched. CDR3 length: 18 amino acids. Germline V CDR1 and CDR2: MNHEY, SMNVEV (reference sequence). CDR3 DNA sequence: TGTGCCAGCGGTTACCTATATAATACAGGGGATGAGCTGGACGAGCAGTACTTC. This codes for CASGYLYNTGDELDEQYF.

The chain joins TRBV6-5 to TRBJ2-5, with D hard to call. Between the trimmed V and J ends, which lost 6 bases and 2 bases, there was a span of 13 bases. The CDR3 has 14 residues. CDR1 and CDR2 from the germline V gene are MNHEY and SVGAGI. The CDR3 loop is CASSPYSKQETQYF. In DNA, the CDR3 is TGTGCCAGCAGCCCGTACAGTAAACAAGAGACCCAGTACTTC.